This is a list of T cell receptor beta chains from one sample in a study of shared clonotypes between healthy human individuals. Produced via immunoSEQ multiplex PCR; TCRdb's table is partial and in-frame only. The sample carries 2 million to 3 million clones, 80% to 95% recorded once. The sequencing sample was made of naive CD4+ T cells from PBMCs. The receptors were sampled from a man between 18 and 29 years old in good health. Some clones in this sample may be carry-over from other donors' samples. Each CDR3 is given with its conserved first and last residue. A D gene is named only where the DNA matches it firmly. Clone sizes are given selectively: once, few, many, or a class where the clone is expanded.

d_gene	len	abundance	v_gene	j_gene	CDR3aa	CDR3nt
TRBD2	15	NA	TRBV10-3	TRBJ2-1	CAIRPGLAEYNEQFF	TGTGCCATCAGGCCGGGACTAGCCGAGTACAATGAGCAGTTCTTC
NA	13	few	TRBV7-2	TRBJ2-7	CASRRPGSYEQYF	TGTGCCAGCCGTCGACCGGGATCCTACGAGCAGTACTTC
NA	14	NA	TRBV2	TRBJ2-7	CASIIWRSSYEQYF	TGTGCCAGCATCATCTGGAGAAGCTCCTACGAGCAGTACTTC
NA	12	NA	TRBV5-4	TRBJ2-2	CASSFQTGELFF	TGTGCCAGCAGCTTCCAGACCGGGGAGCTGTTTTTT
NA	15	NA	TRBV5-6	TRBJ1-4	CASSLFLATNEKLFF	TGTGCCAGCAGCCTCTTCCTGGCAACTAATGAAAAACTGTTTTTT
NA	11	few	TRBV7-9	TRBJ1-4	CASSLGRRLFF	TGTGCCAGCAGCCTGGGGAGGAGACTGTTTTTT
NA	13	NA	TRBV18	TRBJ1-1	CASLQGLDTEAFF	TGTGCCAGCCTTCAGGGGCTCGACACTGAAGCTTTCTTT
NA	15	NA	TRBV6-1	TRBJ1-3	CASSEVGVSFFPIYF	TGTGCCAGCAGTGAAGTTGGGGTATCCTTCTTCCCTATATATTTT
NA	13	once	TRBV7-9	TRBJ2-5	CASSRTVQETQYF	TGTGCCAGCAGTCGGACAGTCCAAGAGACCCAGTACTTC
TRBD1	17	NA	TRBV6-1	TRBJ2-4	CASSGLGQGAAKNIQYF	TGTGCCAGCAGTGGACTGGGACAGGGGGCGGCCAAAAACATTCAGTACTTC
NA	17	once	TRBV7-8	TRBJ1-1	CASSFAGGTAEYTEAFF	TGTGCCAGCAGCTTCGCTGGAGGCACGGCCGAGTACACTGAAGCTTTCTTT
NA	13	NA	TRBV30	TRBJ2-3	CAWELPGTDTQYF	TGTGCCTGGGAGCTACCAGGCACAGATACGCAGTATTTT
NA	11	NA	TRBV28	TRBJ1-2	CASGAVYGYTF	TGTGCCAGCGGGGCAGTCTATGGCTACACCTTC
NA	14	NA	TRBV14	TRBJ2-3	CASSRARPADTQYF	TGTGCCAGCAGCCGAGCCCGGCCTGCAGATACGCAGTATTTT
NA	17	once	TRBV10-1	TRBJ2-2	CASSDLASGRYTGELFF	TGCGCCAGCAGTGACCTCGCTAGTGGGAGGTACACCGGGGAGCTGTTTTTT
NA	13	NA	TRBV28	TRBJ2-7	CASRGQWGYEQYF	TGTGCCAGCAGAGGCCAGTGGGGCTACGAGCAGTACTTC
TRBD2	16	NA	TRBV5-1	TRBJ2-3	CASTASGKFFADTQYF	TGCGCCAGCACCGCTAGCGGGAAATTTTTTGCAGATACGCAGTATTTT
NA	12	NA	TRBV6-5	TRBJ1-1	CATSPRGTEAFF	TGTGCCACCAGCCCCCGGGGCACTGAAGCTTTCTTT
NA	10	NA	TRBV20-1	TRBJ1-2	CSAAGSGYTF	TGCAGTGCAGCAGGGAGCGGCTACACCTTC
NA	15	NA	TRBV19	TRBJ1-3	CASSMRVNPGNTIYF	TGTGCCAGTAGTATGAGGGTCAATCCTGGAAACACCATATATTTT
NA	15	NA	TRBV5-6	TRBJ2-1	CASSSGGRSYNEQFF	TGTGCCAGCAGCTCTGGAGGGAGGTCCTACAATGAGCAGTTCTTC
TRBD2	14	NA	TRBV28	TRBJ2-7	CASSPATSEYEQYF	TGTGCCAGCAGTCCAGCGACTAGCGAGTACGAGCAGTACTTC
TRBD1	16	NA	TRBV5-1	TRBJ2-1	CASSLPQTGKYNEQFF	TGCGCCAGCAGCTTGCCCCAGACAGGGAAATACAATGAGCAGTTCTTC
NA	14	NA	TRBV7-8	TRBJ2-4	CASSLLTSLYIQYF	TGTGCCAGCAGCTTATTAACTAGCTTATACATTCAGTACTTC
TRBD2	15	NA	TRBV19	TRBJ2-1	CASSRGLAEGNEQFF	TGTGCCAGTAGTAGGGGACTAGCGGAGGGCAATGAGCAGTTCTTC
TRBD2	16	NA	TRBV5-1	TRBJ2-1	CASSLGLAGGWDEQFF	TGCGCCAGCAGCTTGGGACTAGCGGGAGGGTGGGATGAGCAGTTCTTC
NA	15	once	TRBV28	TRBJ1-1	CASSSPQGMNTEAFF	TGTGCCAGCAGTTCCCCCCAGGGTATGAACACTGAAGCTTTCTTT
NA	17	NA	TRBV19	TRBJ1-2	CASSIDHLRRGSYGYTF	TGTGCCAGTAGTATAGATCACTTACGACGAGGAAGCTATGGCTACACCTTC
NA	13	NA	TRBV2	TRBJ1-2	CASSGGADYGYTF	TGTGCCAGCAGCGGTGGGGCAGATTATGGCTACACCTTC
NA	17	NA	TRBV14	TRBJ1-1	CASSQDVRWGAYTEAFF	TGTGCCAGCAGCCAGGACGTCCGCTGGGGGGCATACACTGAAGCTTTCTTT
TRBD1	16	NA	TRBV18	TRBJ1-5	CASSPQGDRENQPQHF	TGTGCCAGCTCACCCCAAGGGGACAGGGAGAATCAGCCCCAGCATTTT
TRBD2	16	NA	TRBV4-2	TRBJ2-7	CASSQPLAGGSYEQYF	TGTGCCAGCAGCCAGCCACTAGCGGGAGGTTCCTACGAGCAGTACTTC
TRBD1	15	NA	TRBV28	TRBJ1-1	CASRLPGQLNTEAFF	TGTGCCAGCAGGCTACCGGGACAGCTGAACACTGAAGCTTTCTTT
NA	13	NA	TRBV7-2	TRBJ2-7	CASSLVRAYEQYF	TGTGCCAGCAGCTTGGTCAGAGCCTACGAGCAGTACTTC
NA	17	NA	TRBV7-9	TRBJ2-4	CASSLDGLRGARNIQYF	TGTGCCAGCAGCTTAGATGGACTTCGGGGGGCGAGAAACATTCAGTACTTC
TRBD2	16	NA	TRBV7-9	TRBJ2-3	CASSPGRGRGPDTQYF	TGTGCCAGCAGCCCGGGTCGCGGGAGAGGTCCAGATACGCAGTATTTT
TRBD2	16	NA	TRBV18	TRBJ2-1	CASSPEKREFYNEQFF	TGTGCCAGCTCACCAGAGAAGCGGGAGTTCTACAATGAGCAGTTCTTC
TRBD1	14	NA	TRBV19	TRBJ2-1	CASARQGAYNEQFF	TGTGCCAGTGCTCGACAGGGGGCCTACAATGAGCAGTTCTTC
NA	14	once	TRBV4-2	TRBJ1-1	CASSQGGGNTEAFF	TGTGCCAGCAGCCAAGGCGGGGGGAACACTGAAGCTTTCTTT
NA	14	NA	TRBV4-2	TRBJ1-2	CASSQVGDGYGYTF	TGTGCCAGCAGCCAAGTGGGGGACGGCTATGGCTACACCTTC
NA	13	once	TRBV2	TRBJ1-3	CASSESSGNTIYF	TGTGCCAGCAGCGAAAGCTCTGGAAACACCATATATTTT
TRBD2	15	NA	TRBV11-2	TRBJ2-2	CASSGTSGRSGELFF	TGTGCCAGCAGCGGCACTAGCGGGAGGTCCGGGGAGCTGTTTTTT
TRBD1	16	NA	TRBV11-2	TRBJ2-5	CASSFRRDRERETQYF	TGTGCCAGCAGCTTCCGCCGGGACAGGGAGCGGGAGACCCAGTACTTC
TRBD1	14	NA	TRBV28	TRBJ2-1	CASSLARRGWWGFF	TGTGCCAGCAGTTTAGCCCGCAGGGGGTGGTGGGGGTTCTTC
NA	14	NA	TRBV18	TRBJ2-1	CASSPLSAVNEQFF	TGTGCCAGCTCACCCCTGTCGGCGGTAAATGAGCAGTTCTTC
NA	14	once	TRBV4-1	TRBJ1-1	CASSHTGLNTEAFF	TGCGCCAGCAGCCATACAGGGTTGAACACTGAAGCTTTCTTT
NA	12	NA	TRBV28	TRBJ1-3	CAGSPLGNTIYF	TGTGCCGGCAGTCCCCTCGGAAACACCATATATTTT
NA	15	NA	TRBV19	TRBJ1-5	CASSIEASRNQPQHF	TGTGCCAGTAGTATCGAGGCTTCCCGTAATCAGCCCCAGCATTTT
NA	15	NA	TRBV7-2	TRBJ2-3	CASSLGGERTDTQYF	TGTGCCAGCAGCTTAGGGGGCGAGCGCACAGATACGCAGTATTTT
NA	12	NA	TRBV6-6	TRBJ2-1	CASSYSGNEQFF	TGTGCCAGCAGTTACTCAGGAAATGAGCAGTTCTTC
NA	13	NA	TRBV6-6	TRBJ2-7	CASVRKGSYEQYF	TGTGCCAGCGTTCGGAAGGGGTCGTACGAGCAGTACTTC
TRBD2	16	once	TRBV15	TRBJ2-2	CATSREGTSNTGELFF	TGTGCCACCAGCAGAGAGGGGACTAGCAACACCGGGGAGCTGTTTTTT